This T cell receptor (beta chain) was captured by sequencing in a study of human T cells and chemical hapten exposure. A note on this clonotype: The antigen is undetermined.

Broader study findings: Donors in the study had alopecia, meaning their immune response may differ from healthy people's.

Individual cDNA molecules had unique molecular identifiers attached to them by the library. Via MiXCR, TCRdb re-called the RACE reads, giving one row per CDR3 protein. The sample consists of fewer than 150,000 distinct CDR3 sequences, approximately 12% of them appearing once. Indicated time point: patch test 2, 6 weeks after DPC sensitization. Treatment given: therapeutic diphenylcyclopropenone sensitization with weekly scalp DPC. RNA extraction used unfractionated whole blood as the source of total RNA. The germline gives CDR1 SGHTA, CDR2 FQGNSA. Losses at the gene ends were 9 bases for V and 5 bases for J; bases not matched to a gene: 9. The CDR3 runs to 15 residues.

The J gene is TRBJ2-2, the V gene TRBV7-2; 10 nucleotides line up with TRBD1. This sample comprised whole blood, obtained in connection with sensitization to the hapten diphenylcyclopropenone (DPC). The receptor was derived from a woman aged 45-65 years with alopecia areata. Some clones in this sample may be carry-over from other donors' samples. The CDR3 is CASQYDRGRTGELFF. The CDR3 nucleotides are TGTGCCAGTCAGTACGACAGGGGGCGAACCGGGGAGCTGTTTTTT. The whole variable domain, filled in from reference TRBV7-2 and TRBJ2-2, reads GAGVSQSPSNKVTEKGKDVELRCDPISGHTALYWYRQSLGQGLEFLIYFQGNSAPDKSGLPSDRFSAERTGGSVSTLTIQRTQQEDSAVYLCASQYDRGRTGELFFGEGSRLTVL.